These T cell receptor beta chains were read from a single sample in a study of CD8 T cells in Susac syndrome. TCRdb recomputed calls from the immunoSEQ multiplex PCR reads with MiXCR, one row per CDR3 protein. The sample has about 300,000 distinct CDR3 sequences; roughly 85% are singletons. Sequenced input: CD8+ T cells from PBMCs. The origin of the receptors is a human donor with multiple sclerosis. The CDR3 runs from the conserved cysteine through the conserved F or W.

V	CDR3
TRBV28	CASNQGGNQPQHF
TRBV5-4	CASRADTSDTGELFF
TRBV20-1	CSARDRLGLYNEQFF
TRBV4-3	CASSPGTGLSPYEQFF
TRBV15	CATSSGLGEGQKTQYF
TRBV6-4	CASSLTASSANYNEQFF
TRBV29-1	CSVEAGQGKNIQYF
TRBV5-1	CASSLIGSGELFF
TRBV6-2/TRBV6-3	CASSYGLHNEQFF
TRBV12-3/TRBV12-4	CASSINSNQPQHF
TRBV29-1	CSVEGSSGANVLTF
TRBV13	CASSLTSGRAGGETQYF
TRBV29-1	CSVVGSLGSYEQYF
TRBV30	CAWSVGAGEETQYF
TRBV4-2	CASSRETSVETQYF
TRBV24-1	CATSDLQPGGRSDTQYF
TRBV3-1	CASSQDFPTGWVNTEAFF
TRBV7-2	CASTRAGRHEQYF
TRBV19	CASSLAATDTDTQYF
TRBV6-2/TRBV6-3	CASSLFDSPISNQPQHF
TRBV5-4	CASSGGQEAFF
TRBV5-6	CASSLAGITEAFF
TRBV24-1	CATSDSGLAGASQYF
TRBV12-3/TRBV12-4	CASSGEGQGFTGELFF
TRBV5-6	CASSLVRSGETNEKLFF